This TCR beta chain originates from a study of shared clonotypes between healthy human individuals. Study in general: CD4 naive and memory got three plates each, CD8 naive two, CD8 memory one. Notes on the study in general: Incomplete sequencing of sorted subsets was indicated by rarefaction despite large depth.

Donors were healthy HIV-negative adults without recently reported acute infections or vaccinations. Here immunoSEQ multiplex PCR was the method, and the copy in TCRdb shows in-frame clones only, minus some. The sample carries roughly 2.6 million clones, more than 80% recorded once. There are 14 residues in the CDR3. Germline V lookup: CDR1 SGHVS, CDR2 FQNEAQ. The ends lost 3 bases at V and 5 bases at J; junction bases unmatched: 3. As to this clone: Its cognate antigen is unknown.

The specimen was naive CD4+ T cells sorted from blood. Sample subset: CD45RA+ positively selected. The rearrangement uses TRBV7-8 and TRBJ2-7; the match to TRBD2 covers 11 bases. The origin of this receptor is a man aged 18 to 30 in good health. The CDR3 sequence is CASSFSGGADEQYF. The CDR3 DNA is TGTGCCAGCAGCTTTAGCGGGGGGGCGGACGAGCAGTACTTC.